This TCR beta chain emerged from a study of siplizumab effects on memory and regulatory T cells. Study-wide results and caveats: An assignable phenotype, naive or memory, was missing from roughly 86-96% of proliferating CD4+ or CD8+ clones. No functional test confirmed suppression by proliferating siplizumab-culture Tregs. Naive T cells were seemingly more diverse than memory cells, and major contributions to the alloresponse seemed to be made by them.

Roughly 10^5 TCR templates underwent assay in each sample. Profiling relied on immunoSEQ multiplex PCR, and the TCRdb table lists in-frame clones only, not all of them. The sample shows 100,000 or so clones, 85% to 95% of them seen only once. This clone was detected once. Its specificity is unknown. The V end was cut by 0 bases, the J end by 1 base, with 11 bases between. The germline gives CDR1 SGHRS, CDR2 YFSETQ. CDR3 size: 16 residues. Sequencing was carried out using CD4+ T cells sorted from blood. The J gene is TRBJ2-1, the V gene TRBV5-1; D perhaps matches TRBD1 (5 bases). This TCR was sampled from a human donor in good health. CDR3 sequence reads: CASSLVGQGSYNEQFF. DNA of the CDR3: TGCGCCAGCAGCTTGGTCGGTCAGGGTTCCTACAATGAGCAGTTCTTC.